These 27 T cell receptor beta chains were sequenced from one sample in a study of cytomegalovirus exposure and HLA in healthy donors (dated by TCRdb to about 2017). Preparation of the library involved the immunoSEQ multiplex PCR assay. For the multiplex PCR, a mixture combining 60 forward primers for TCR Vbeta segments and 13 reverse primers for TCR Jbeta segments was used. TCRdb limited this immuneACCESS table to in-frame rearrangements with V and J called. A share of clones is missing; checked studies link under half to unresolved V genes, and the rest is unexplained. The sample table lists approximately 120,000 clones, 81% of them with a count of one. Jointly, the top ten make up under 2.5% of the sample. Specimen: PBMCs. These receptors were taken from a woman under 40 in good health and CMV-seronegative.

The J gene is TRBJ1-2, the V gene TRBV2; 8 bases match TRBD1. V trimming: 4 bases; J trimming: 8 bases; junction bases outside the gene matches: 12. The CDR3 spans 15 residues. Germline CDR1 SNHLY, CDR2 FYNNEI. The CDR3, as DNA: TGTGCCAGCAGTGGGCAGGGGGCCGGTTTGTACGGCTACACCTTC. It is translated as CASSGQGAGLYGYTF.

DNA for the CDR3: TGTGCCAGCAGCGTCAGACAGGGGGTTGGAGAGACCCAGTACTTC. It codes for CASSVRQGVGETQYF. This chain connects TRBV9 to TRBJ2-5; 9 bases are shared with TRBD1. The CDR3 spans 15 residues. Looked up from germline, CDR1 is SGDLS and CDR2 is YYNGEE. With V trimmed by 2 bases and J by 4 bases, 6 bases remained unmatched.

V usage is TRBV30 and J usage is TRBJ1-2; possibly TRBD1 for D (5 bases). This CDR3 has 12 amino acids. V lost 6 bases to trimming and J lost 3 bases, with 11 bases between them. Germline V CDR1 and CDR2: GTSNPN, SVGIG (reference sequence). CDR3 protein: CACPRGDYGYTF. The CDR3 coding sequence is TGTGCCTGTCCTCGGGGGGACTATGGCTACACCTTC.

This clone was seen a single time. The gene calls are TRBV15 and TRBJ1-2; 8 bases match TRBD1. The germline CDR1 and CDR2 sequences are LNHNV and YYDKDF (reference sequence). The CDR3 length is 14 residues. Germline trimming cut 6 bases from V and 6 bases from J; bases unmatched to any gene: 9. CDR3 loop: CATRVGDRGHGYTF. CDR3 DNA sequence: TGTGCCACCAGGGTTGGAGACAGGGGCCATGGCTACACCTTC.

The J gene is TRBJ2-7, the V gene TRBV6-1, with D perhaps TRBD2 (5 bases). Deletions cut 6 bases from V and 5 bases from J, with 8 bases between. The CDR3 is 11 residues long. Germline V gene sequence: CDR1 MNHNS, CDR2 SASEGT. The CDR3: CASSGRDEQYF. The DNA for the CDR3 is TGTGCCAGCAGCGGGCGGGACGAGCAGTACTTC.

The rearrangement uses TRBV28 and TRBJ2-7; TRBD1 matches at 11 bases. V dropped 8 bases and J dropped 4; count of bases not matched to a gene: 7. Per germline, CDR1 MDHEN and CDR2 SYDVKM. CDR3 size: 14 residues. The CDR3 DNA is TGTGCCAGCCGCAAGGACAGGGGGCTTTACGAGCAGTACTTC. Translating gives CASRKDRGLYEQYF.

The chain employs TRBV28 and TRBJ2-1; the match to TRBD2 covers 13 bases. Germline loops: CDR1 MDHEN, CDR2 SYDVKM. The trim removed 5 bases at V and 7 bases at J, leaving 5 bases unmatched. The CDR3 has 15 residues. CDR3: CASSPVGLAGNEQFF. DNA of the CDR3: TGTGCCAGCAGTCCCGTGGGACTAGCGGGGAATGAGCAGTTCTTC.

The chain carries TRBV2 and TRBJ1-2; maybe TRBD1 (5 bases). Trimming cost V 1 base and J 7 bases, with 16 bases left between them. The CDR3 spans 15 residues. Looked up from germline, CDR1 is SNHLY and CDR2 is FYNNEI. CDR3 amino acids: CASSEGLGRGFGYTF. CDR3 DNA sequence: TGTGCCAGCAGTGAAGGACTCGGTCGGGGGTTTGGCTACACCTTC.

The CDR3 nucleotides read TGTGCCAGTAATGCCGACAGGTTACAGCCTGGCTACACCTTC. Translation: CASNADRLQPGYTF. This sequence joins TRBV19 and TRBJ1-2; TRBD1 is a possible D gene (6 bases). V dropped 7 bases and J dropped 7 bases, with 19 bases sitting between them. CDR1 LNHDA and CDR2 SQIVND come from the germline V gene (reference sequence). The CDR3 extends over 14 amino acids. The entire variable domain, with the rest obtained from reference TRBV19 and TRBJ1-2, is as follows: DGGITQSPKYLFRKEGQNVTLSCEQNLNHDAMYWYRQDPGQGLRLIYYSQIVNDFQKGDIAEGYSVSREKKESFPLTVTSAQKNPTAFYLCASNADRLQPGYTFGSGTRLTVV.

V is TRBV5-4 and J is TRBJ2-6; 10 bases agree with TRBD1. CDR3 length: 18 amino acids. J lost 5 bases, V lost 4 bases, and 12 bases had no gene match. The germline CDR1 and CDR2 sequences are SGHNT and YYREEE (reference sequence). DNA for the CDR3: TGTGCCAGCAGCCCGGGACAGGGGAGCACTTCTTGGGCCAACGTCCTGACTTTC. Translation gives CASSPGQGSTSWANVLTF.

The gene calls are TRBV10-3 and TRBJ2-1; a possible D gene is TRBD1 (6 bases). V dropped 10 bases and J dropped 0 bases, with 19 bases sitting between them. The length of the CDR3 is 16 residues. In germline, CDR1 is ENHRY, CDR2 SYGVKD. In DNA form, the CDR3 reads TGTGCCACAGCACCGAGGGCGGACAGCTCCTACAATGAGCAGTTCTTC. It codes for CATAPRADSSYNEQFF.

The rearrangement links TRBV7-8 to TRBJ2-2; D perhaps matches TRBD2 (5 bases). The germline CDR1 and CDR2 sequences are SGHVS and FQNEAQ. The V and J ends lost 0 bases and 6 bases respectively, with 23 bases between them. The CDR3 consists of 19 residues. CDR3 protein: CASSLAHDGYGEGSGELFF. The CDR3 coding sequence is TGTGCCAGCAGCTTAGCTCACGACGGATATGGCGAGGGATCCGGGGAGCTGTTTTTT.

The chain links TRBV4-2 to TRBJ2-3, with 11 bases fitting TRBD2. This CDR3 region has 15 residues. The germline gives CDR1 LGHNA, CDR2 YNFKEQ. V trimming: 2 bases; J trimming: 5 bases; junction bases outside the gene matches: 3. In DNA form, the CDR3 reads TGTGCCAGCAGCCAAACCGGGACTAGCGGAGATACGCAGTATTTT. Protein: CASSQTGTSGDTQYF.

This chain connects TRBV9 to TRBJ2-4; 8 nucleotides match TRBD2. Looked up from germline, CDR1 is SGDLS and CDR2 is YYNGEE. V gave up 3 bases and J gave up 4 bases; unmatched junction bases: 3. This CDR3 has 14 residues. CDR3 amino acids: CASSDRLAKNIQYF. The CDR3 bases are TGTGCCAGCAGCGACCGACTAGCGAAAAACATTCAGTACTTC. Using reference TRBV9 and TRBJ2-4 for the parts outside the CDR3, the full variable domain is DSGVTQTPKHLITATGQRVTLRCSPRSGDLSVYWYQQSLDQGLQFLIQYYNGEERAKGNILERFSAQQFPDLHSELNLSSLELGDSALYFCASSDRLAKNIQYFGAGTRLSVL.

V is TRBV30 and J is TRBJ2-5, with 8 bases fitting TRBD1. Germline loops: CDR1 GTSNPN, CDR2 SVGIG (reference sequence). Trimming cost V 5 bases and J 1 base; bases outside gene matches: 3. The CDR3 contains 13 residues. CDR3 amino acids: CAWDDRGQETQYF. CDR3 DNA sequence: TGTGCCTGGGATGACAGGGGCCAAGAGACCCAGTACTTC.

V usage is TRBV18 and J usage is TRBJ2-7; 13 bases line up with TRBD2. The V and J ends lost 0 bases and 5 bases, in that order; junction bases with no gene match: 1. Germline CDR1 is KGHSH and CDR2 is LQKENI. There are 15 residues in the CDR3. CDR3 loop: CASSPPGTSGNEQYF. The CDR3 nucleotides are TGTGCCAGCTCACCACCAGGGACTAGCGGGAACGAGCAGTACTTC. The variable domain in full, completed from reference TRBV18 and TRBJ2-7, reads NAGVMQNPRHLVRRRGQEARLRCSPMKGHSHVYWYRQLPEEGLKFMVYLQKENIIDESGMPKERFSAEFPKEGPSILRIQQVVRGDSAAYFCASSPPGTSGNEQYFGPGTRLTVT.

This clone was found once. The chain is built from TRBV29-1 and TRBJ2-7; 10 bases map to TRBD2. The V and J ends lost 7 bases and 4 bases, in that order; junction bases with no gene match: 7. This CDR3 region has 13 residues. CDR1 and CDR2 (germline): SQVTM, ANQGSEA. The CDR3 sequence is CSAALAGRYEQYF. The CDR3 bases are TGCAGCGCCGCACTAGCGGGACGGTACGAGCAGTACTTC.

This clone showed up just once. This rearrangement joins TRBV5-6 to TRBJ1-5, with 9 bases fitting TRBD1. This CDR3 is 15 amino acids long. After removal of 2 bases from V and 7 bases from J, the junction contained 7 bases not matched to a gene. Germline CDR1 is SGHDT and CDR2 is YYEEEE. For the CDR3, the DNA is TGTGCCAGCAGCTTCGGTACAGGGGGCGTGCAGCCCCAGCATTTT. It is translated as CASSFGTGGVQPQHF.

This chain connects TRBV4-2 to TRBJ2-1; 9 bases are shared with TRBD2. The CDR3 is 16 amino acids. V lost 0 bases and J lost 7; bases outside the gene matches: 7. The germline CDR1 and CDR2 sequences are LGHNA and YNFKEQ. The CDR3 sequence is CASSQDRAGGPNEQFF. The CDR3 DNA follows: TGTGCCAGCAGCCAAGATAGGGCGGGAGGGCCGAATGAGCAGTTCTTC.

This clone was counted a single time. The gene calls are TRBV5-1 and TRBJ1-1; a weak D match, TRBD1 (6 bases). Germline values: CDR1 SGHRS, CDR2 YFSETQ. The ends were cut back, 0 bases at V and 5 bases at J, with 17 bases in the middle. CDR3 length: 16 amino acids. CDR3 nucleotide sequence: TGCGCCAGCAGCTTGGCCAATCAGGGAGGGGGGACTGAAGCTTTCTTT. Translating gives CASSLANQGGGTEAFF.

The V call is TRBV30, the J call TRBJ2-3, with 7 nucleotides matching TRBD2. The junction had 6 bases not matched to a gene; V was cut back by 4 bases and J by 5 bases. Germline loops: CDR1 GTSNPN, CDR2 SVGIG (reference sequence). The CDR3 extends over 13 amino acids. The DNA of the CDR3 is TGTGCCTGGATTGGGAGGGCCAGAGATACGCAGTATTTT. Protein sequence: CAWIGRARDTQYF.

The rearrangement links TRBV9 to TRBJ2-5; a weak D match, TRBD2 (5 bases). This CDR3 spans 14 amino acids. CDR1 SGDLS and CDR2 YYNGEE come from the germline V gene. V was trimmed by 0 bases and J by 2 bases, leaving 8 bases between them. The CDR3 region has the DNA TGTGCCAGCAGCGTAGAGAGCGGTCAAGAGACCCAGTACTTC. This gives the protein CASSVESGQETQYF.

J is TRBJ2-7 and V is TRBV15; D unresolved. The CDR3 extends over 11 amino acids. V lost 3 bases, J lost 3 bases, and 3 bases lay in between. Germline CDR1 LNHNV, CDR2 YYDKDF (reference sequence). The chain's CDR3 is CATSSIYEQYF. For the CDR3, the DNA is TGTGCCACCAGCAGCATCTACGAGCAGTACTTC.

This chain connects TRBV2 to TRBJ1-6, with TRBD1 matching over 8 bases. The CDR3 extends over 12 amino acids. V shed 7 bases, J shed 10 bases, and the junction held 3 bases outside the gene matches. Germline V gene sequence: CDR1 SNHLY, CDR2 FYNNEI. CDR3 DNA: TGTGCCAGCACGACAGGGGAATCACCCCTCCACTTT. Translated: CASTTGESPLHF.

V and J are TRBV10-3 and TRBJ1-1, with 8 bases lining up with TRBD1. The CDR3 runs to 14 residues. CDR1 ENHRY and CDR2 SYGVKD come from the germline V gene. Trimming took 4 bases from V and 5 from J; bases not matched to a gene: 6. CDR3 sequence (DNA): TGTGCCATCAGTGGAGGACAGGGATTGACTGAAGCTTTCTTT. It yields the protein CAISGGQGLTEAFF.

J is TRBJ1-5 and V is TRBV28, with unresolved D. Between the trimmed V and J ends, which lost 4 bases and 2 bases, there was a span of 15 bases. CDR3 length: 16 amino acids. Per the germline V gene, CDR1 is MDHEN and CDR2 is SYDVKM. Written as DNA, the CDR3 is TGTGCCAGCAGTTCCCCGGCTATTAGCGGCAATCAGCCCCAGCATTTT. This gives the protein CASSSPAISGNQPQHF.

The chain is built from TRBV29-1 and TRBJ1-2, with 10 bases identical to TRBD1. Germline values: CDR1 SQVTM, CDR2 ANQGSEA. The CDR3 contains 15 residues. Trimming took 6 bases from V and 4 from J; bases not matched to a gene: 11. The CDR3 DNA reads TGCAGCGTCAGGGGAGCAGGGACAGGGGTCTATGGCTACACCTTC. It is translated as CSVRGAGTGVYGYTF.